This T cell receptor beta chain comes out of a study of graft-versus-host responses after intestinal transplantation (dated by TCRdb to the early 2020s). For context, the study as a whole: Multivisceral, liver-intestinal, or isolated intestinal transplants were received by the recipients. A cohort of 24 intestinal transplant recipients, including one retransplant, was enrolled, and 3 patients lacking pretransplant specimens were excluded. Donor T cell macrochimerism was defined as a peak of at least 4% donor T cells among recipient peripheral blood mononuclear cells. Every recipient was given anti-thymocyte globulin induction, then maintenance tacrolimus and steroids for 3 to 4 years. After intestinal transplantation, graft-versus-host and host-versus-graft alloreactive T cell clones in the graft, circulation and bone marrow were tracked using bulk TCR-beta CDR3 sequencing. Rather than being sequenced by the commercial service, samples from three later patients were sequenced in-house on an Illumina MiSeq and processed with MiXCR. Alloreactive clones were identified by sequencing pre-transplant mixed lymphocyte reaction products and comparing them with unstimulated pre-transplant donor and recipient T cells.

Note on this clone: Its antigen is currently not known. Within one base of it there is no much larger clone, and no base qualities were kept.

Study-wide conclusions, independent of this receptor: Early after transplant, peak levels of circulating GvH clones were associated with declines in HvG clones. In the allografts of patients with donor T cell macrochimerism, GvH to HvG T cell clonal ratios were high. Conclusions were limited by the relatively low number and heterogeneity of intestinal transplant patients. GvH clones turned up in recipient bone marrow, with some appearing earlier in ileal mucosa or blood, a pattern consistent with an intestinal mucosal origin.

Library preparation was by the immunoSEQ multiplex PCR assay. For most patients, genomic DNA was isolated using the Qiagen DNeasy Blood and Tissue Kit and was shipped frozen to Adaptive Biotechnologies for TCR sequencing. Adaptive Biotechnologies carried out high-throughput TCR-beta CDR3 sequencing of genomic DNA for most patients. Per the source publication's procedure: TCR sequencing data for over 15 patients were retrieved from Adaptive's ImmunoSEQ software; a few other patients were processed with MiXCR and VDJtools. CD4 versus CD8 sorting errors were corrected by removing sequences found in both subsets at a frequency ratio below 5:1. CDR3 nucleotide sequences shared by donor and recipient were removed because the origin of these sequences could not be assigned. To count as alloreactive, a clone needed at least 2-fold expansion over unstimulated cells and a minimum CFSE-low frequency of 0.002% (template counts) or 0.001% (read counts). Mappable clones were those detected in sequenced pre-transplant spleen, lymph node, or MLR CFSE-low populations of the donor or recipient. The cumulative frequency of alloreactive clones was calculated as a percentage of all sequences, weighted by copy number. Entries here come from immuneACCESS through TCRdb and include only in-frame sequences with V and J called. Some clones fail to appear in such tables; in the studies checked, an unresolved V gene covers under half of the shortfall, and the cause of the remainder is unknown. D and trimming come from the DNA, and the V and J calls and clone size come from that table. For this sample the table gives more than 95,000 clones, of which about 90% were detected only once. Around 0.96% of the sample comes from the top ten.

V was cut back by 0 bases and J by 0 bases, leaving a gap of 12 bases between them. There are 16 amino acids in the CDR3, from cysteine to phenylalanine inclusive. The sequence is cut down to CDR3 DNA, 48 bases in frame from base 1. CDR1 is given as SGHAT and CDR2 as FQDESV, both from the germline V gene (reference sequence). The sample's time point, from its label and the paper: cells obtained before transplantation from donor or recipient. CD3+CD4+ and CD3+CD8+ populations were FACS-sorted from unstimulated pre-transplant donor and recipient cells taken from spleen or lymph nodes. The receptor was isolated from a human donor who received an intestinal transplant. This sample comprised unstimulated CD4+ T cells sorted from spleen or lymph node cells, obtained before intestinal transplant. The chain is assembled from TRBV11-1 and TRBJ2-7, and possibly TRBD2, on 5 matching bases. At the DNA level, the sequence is TGTGCCAGCAGCTTAGCCCGGGATTTCAGCTCCTACGAGCAGTACTTC. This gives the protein CASSLARDFSSYEQYF.